The 23 T cell receptor beta chains in this list originate from one sample, sequenced in a study of molecular identifiers for immune sequencing clone quantification. TCRdb used MiXCR to reprocess the PCR reads, holding one entry per CDR3 protein. The sample consists of under 650,000 distinct CDR3 sequences, roughly 21% of them appearing once. Sequencing used naive CD8+ T cells from blood, with Jurkat cell RNA spiked in. Subset given: FACS-sorted CD8+CD4-CCR7+CD45RA+ naive T cells. The receptor set was obtained from a human donor in good health. Some libraries in this study had Jurkat cell RNA spiked in.

This clonotype was seen just once. Given a much more abundant clone one base away, this may be a read error. This chain links TRBV5-1 with TRBJ2-7; D is perhaps TRBD1 (6 bases). The CDR3 loop spans 16 amino acids. The germline V and J ends were trimmed by 0 bases and 4 bases, with 17 bases remaining between them. CDR1 is SGHRS, CDR2 YFSETQ, per germline. The DNA of the CDR3 is TGCGCCAGCAGCTTGGCCAGACAGGAACCATCTTACGAGCAGTACTTC. Its translation is CASSLARQEPSYEQYF.

Notes on this clonotype: A much larger clone lies one base from this, so it may be a read error. This rearrangement joins TRBV13 to TRBJ1-6; D not resolved. This CDR3 is built from 16 residues. The V gene's germline CDR1 is PRHDT and CDR2 FYEKMQ (reference sequence). The CDR3: CASSSRGSSYNLPLHF. The DNA of the CDR3 is TGTGCCAGCAGCTCCCGCGGGAGCTCCTATAATTTACCCCTCCACTTT. Full variable domain (rest looked up from reference TRBV13 and TRBJ1-6): AAGVIQSPRHLIKEKRETATLKCYPIPRHDTVYWYQQGPGQDPQFLISFYEKMQSDKGSIPDRFSAQQFSDYHSELNMSSLELGDSALYFCASSSRGSSYNLPLHFGNGTRLTVT.

Regarding this clonotype: It may be a read error: a sequence one base away is much more abundant. The conserved closing phenylalanine or tryptophan is absent in this CDR3, likely reflecting a read error. The chain uses TRBV5-1 and TRBJ2-2; D is perhaps TRBD2 (5 bases). V shed 5 bases and J shed 6 bases, with 14 bases lying between them. This CDR3 has 14 residues. Germline CDR1 and CDR2: SGHRS and YFSETQ. CDR3 DNA: TGCGCCAGCAGATCCTACTACGGGGCCGGGGAGCTGTTTCTT. Protein sequence: CASRSYYGAGELFL.

Ten or more counts support this clonotype. The chain links TRBV4-2 to TRBJ1-1, with D tentatively TRBD1 (5 bases). V was trimmed by 4 bases and J by 5 bases, leaving 11 bases between them. The germline CDR1 and CDR2 sequences are LGHNA and YNFKEQ. The CDR3 sequence is 13 residues long. CDR3 sequence reads: CASSPDRGTEAFF. As DNA, the CDR3 is TGTGCCAGCAGCCCCGATAGGGGTACTGAAGCTTTCTTT.

The chain employs TRBV12-3 or TRBV12-4 and TRBJ1-3, with D unresolved. This CDR3 is built from 19 residues. V lost 0 bases, J lost 0 bases, and 18 bases lay in between. CDR3 sequence: CASSLARGRPGPSGNTIYF. Written as DNA, the CDR3 is TGTGCCAGCAGTTTAGCTCGAGGGCGCCCGGGCCCCTCTGGAAACACCATATATTTT.

There are many counts of this clonotype. The rearrangement joins TRBV29-1 to TRBJ1-2, with 8 bases matching TRBD1. The germline gives CDR1 SQVTM, CDR2 ANQGSEA. This CDR3 has 12 amino acids. The J segment lost 3 bases and the V segment lost 6 bases, leaving 3 bases of the junction unmatched. Here the CDR3 reads CSVQGQDYGYTF. CDR3 DNA: TGCAGCGTGCAGGGACAGGACTATGGCTACACCTTC.

This clonotype was seen many times. CDR3 coding DNA: TGTGCCAGCAGCTTACGGTTTGGCGTCCAACCCCAAGAGACCCAGTACTTC. Protein product: CASSLRFGVQPQETQYF. V and J are TRBV7-2 and TRBJ2-5; no firm D call. The CDR3 length is 17 residues. Trimming stripped 2 bases from V and 1 base from J, with 17 bases between. Germline values: CDR1 SGHTA, CDR2 FQGNSA.

There are a few counts of this clonotype. This chain links TRBV20-1 with TRBJ2-7, with TRBD1 matching 7 bases. Germline assignment: CDR1 DFQATT and CDR2 SNEGSKA (reference sequence). The CDR3 consists of 13 residues. V lost 5 bases to trimming and J lost 0 bases; unmatched junction nucleotides: 4. The CDR3 loop reads CSALGQHSYEQYF. CDR3 bases: TGCAGTGCTTTGGGACAGCACTCCTACGAGCAGTACTTC.

Regarding this clonotype: Since the CDR3 does not end with the conserved phenylalanine or tryptophan, this likely comes from a read error. V is TRBV9 and J is TRBJ2-7; TRBD2 aligns across 8 bases. V shed 0 bases and J 0 bases; nucleotides not matched to a gene: 2. CDR1 is SGDLS and CDR2 is YYNGEE in the germline V gene. The CDR3 loop spans 15 amino acids. The CDR3 region has the DNA TGTGCCAGCAGCGTAGCGGGGGGGACCTCCTACGAGCAGTACTCC. Protein product: CASSVAGGTSYEQYS.

V usage is TRBV27 and J usage is TRBJ2-7; D is unclear. With 2 bases removed from V and 0 bases from J, the gap between germline ends came to 11 bases. The CDR3 length is 15 residues. CDR1 and CDR2 (germline): MNHEY, SMNVEV (reference sequence). The CDR3 DNA is TGTGCCAGCAGTTTAATGGCTAGGTCCTCCTACGAGCAGTACTTC. It yields the protein CASSLMARSSYEQYF.

Details on this clonotype: Since a much larger clone is just one base distant, this may be a read error. The chain employs TRBV6-2 or TRBV6-3 and TRBJ2-1; D possibly corresponds to TRBD2 (5 bases). The CDR3 is made up of 15 amino acids. Trimming took 5 bases from V and 5 from J, leaving 16 bases between them. From germline, CDR1 is MNHEY and CDR2 SVGEGT. CDR3 sequence (DNA): TGTGCCAGCAGTACTCCCTGGCGGACTGACAATGAGCAGTTCTTC. Encoded protein: CASSTPWRTDNEQFF.

To note about this clonotype: One base away lies a much larger clone, so this may be a sequencing read error. The CDR3 coding sequence is TGTGCCAGCAGCCACGGGGAATCGGGACAGCCCCAGCATTTT. Encoded protein: CASSHGESGQPQHF. This chain links TRBV13 with TRBJ1-5; D unclear. The V gene's germline CDR1 is PRHDT and CDR2 FYEKMQ (reference sequence). V was clipped by 5 bases and J by 7 bases, with 15 bases between them. The CDR3 contains 14 residues.

This clonotype was detected many times. This chain joins TRBV5-1 and TRBJ2-7; D not resolved. Germline loops: CDR1 SGHRS, CDR2 YFSETQ. This CDR3 contains 13 residues. Trimming removed 5 bases from V and 1 base from J, with 10 bases in between. CDR3 region: CASSPDGSYEQYF. The DNA for the CDR3 is TGCGCCAGCAGTCCGGACGGATCCTACGAGCAGTACTTC.

This clonotype was observed a few times. The chain recombines TRBV2 with TRBJ2-1; D is undetermined. This CDR3 contains 15 residues. Trimming removed 3 bases at V and 5 bases at J, with 14 bases between. Germline-derived CDR1 and CDR2 are SNHLY and FYNNEI. The CDR3 DNA reads TGTGCCAGCAGTGAGGGCCCACCCCTAAACAATGAGCAGTTCTTC. Residues: CASSEGPPLNNEQFF.

There are many counts of this clonotype. This sequence joins TRBV7-2 and TRBJ2-3; TRBD2 aligns across 7 bases. The V gene's germline CDR1 is SGHTA and CDR2 FQGNSA. Unmatched junction bases numbered 6, after V lost 2 bases and J lost 4 bases. The CDR3 is made up of 15 amino acids. The CDR3 spells CASSLMAGVSDTQYF. CDR3 nucleotide sequence: TGTGCCAGCAGCTTAATGGCGGGAGTCTCAGATACGCAGTATTTT.

The gene calls are TRBV10-3 and TRBJ2-1, with D possibly called TRBD1 or TRBD2 (5 bases each). The CDR3 contains 14 residues. V shed 7 bases and J shed 3 bases, with 13 bases lying between them. From germline, CDR1 is ENHRY and CDR2 SYGVKD. The CDR3 protein is CAITPGPYYNEQFF. The CDR3 DNA is TGTGCCATCACTCCGGGACCTTACTACAATGAGCAGTTCTTC.

Details on this clonotype: This sequence may be a read error, since a much larger clone differs from it by one base. J is TRBJ2-1 and V is TRBV9, with no clear D. The CDR3 has 14 amino acids. CDR1 SGDLS and CDR2 YYNGEE come from the germline V gene. The CDR3, as DNA: TGTGCCAGCAGCGGGCCCTCGACCCACAATGGGCAGTTCTTC. It translates to CASSGPSTHNGQFF.

This clonotype has at least ten counts. The chain employs TRBV10-3 and TRBJ1-1, with 10 nucleotides matching TRBD1. This CDR3 region has 15 residues. Unmatched junction bases numbered 2, after V lost 4 bases and J lost 0 bases. Per germline, CDR1 ENHRY and CDR2 SYGVKD. CDR3 region: CAISAGTGVNTEAFF. The CDR3 DNA reads as TGTGCCATCAGTGCCGGGACAGGGGTGAACACTGAAGCTTTCTTT.

This clonotype was detected a few times. This chain joins TRBV14 and TRBJ2-5; D gene ambiguous. The CDR3 is 13 amino acids. Trimming removed 4 bases from V and 1 base from J, with 7 bases in between. The germline gives CDR1 SGHDN, CDR2 FVKESK. CDR3 sequence reads: CASSRDFQETQYF. The DNA for the CDR3 is TGTGCCAGCAGCCGGGATTTCCAAGAGACCCAGTACTTC.

This clonotype was seen repeatedly, ten times or more. This rearrangement joins TRBV29-1 to TRBJ2-5, with 7 bases fitting TRBD1. This CDR3 region has 12 residues. With 5 bases clipped from V and 4 bases from J, the junction kept 4 bases outside the gene matches. Germline CDR1 reads SQVTM; CDR2 reads ANQGSEA. DNA for the CDR3: TGCAGCGTTACGACAGGGTCAGAGACCCAGTACTTC. Protein sequence: CSVTTGSETQYF. The full variable domain, with the rest looked up from reference TRBV29-1 and TRBJ2-5, is SAVISQKPSRDICQRGTSLTIQCQVDSQVTMMFWYRQQPGQSLTLIATANQGSEATYESGFVIDKFPISRPNLTFSTLTVSNMSPEDSSIYLCSVTTGSETQYFGPGTRLLVL.

This clonotype was picked up many times. The chain employs TRBV14 and TRBJ2-3; D assignment may be TRBD1 or TRBD2 (6 bases each). The CDR3 totals 16 residues. Germline CDR1 and CDR2: SGHDN and FVKESK. The germline V and J ends were trimmed by 4 bases and 1 base, with 15 bases remaining between them. The CDR3: CASSPAPGEGTDTQYF. In nucleotides, the CDR3 is TGTGCCAGCAGCCCCGCTCCAGGGGAGGGCACAGATACGCAGTATTTT.

CDR3 DNA: TGTGCCAGCAGCCCACCGGGGAGGGGAGGCGAGCAGTACTTC. It codes for CASSPPGRGGEQYF. This chain links TRBV3-1 with TRBJ2-7; 7 bases are shared with TRBD2. The CDR3 runs to 14 residues. The germline CDR1 and CDR2 sequences are LGHDT and YNNKEL (reference sequence). J gave up 6 bases and V 4 bases, and 9 bases lay outside the gene matches.

The chain recombines TRBV2 with TRBJ2-5, with TRBD2 matching over 7 bases. Germline V CDR1 and CDR2: SNHLY, FYNNEI. This CDR3 comprises 16 residues. V gave up 9 bases and J gave up 5 bases; unmatched junction bases: 18. Written as DNA, the CDR3 is TGTGCCAGAAGGGATATTGGGGGAGGGCCGGAGGAGACCCAGTACTTC. This translates into CARRDIGGGPEETQYF.